The 14 T cell receptor beta chains below all came from one sample that was sequenced in a study of siplizumab effects on memory and regulatory T cells. What these receptors recognize is not known. Measured with immunoSEQ multiplex PCR; TCRdb has only the in-frame clones, and not every one. The sample lists 15,000 to 20,000 clones; about 40% were seen once. Over a period of around six days at 37 degrees C, the mixed lymphocyte reaction cells were cocultured. Sequences were obtained from CFSE-low (dividing) CD4+ T cells sorted from an allogeneic mixed lymphocyte reaction. These receptors were collected from a human donor in good health; the cells came from an allogeneic mixed lymphocyte reaction. Some clones in this sample may be carry-over from other donors' samples.

V and J are TRBV10-3 and TRBJ2-7; TRBD1 is a possible D gene (5 bases). The CDR3 is made up of 13 amino acids. The V end was cut by 6 bases, the J end by 0 bases, with 9 bases between. CDR1 is ENHRY, CDR2 SYGVKD, per germline. The CDR3 loop is CAIRSDTSYEQYF. CDR3 DNA: TGTGCCATCAGGTCGGACACCTCCTACGAGCAGTACTTC.

In this sample, this clone is medium-sized (0.01 to 0.1%). The V call is TRBV19, the J call TRBJ2-2; 7 bases are a match to TRBD2. The CDR3 contains 14 residues. Per the germline V gene, CDR1 is LNHDA and CDR2 is SQIVND (reference sequence). V trimming: 6 bases; J trimming: 6 bases; junction bases outside the gene matches: 7. Here the CDR3 reads CASSSSGGAGELFF. As DNA, the CDR3 is TGTGCCAGTAGCTCCTCGGGGGGAGCCGGGGAGCTGTTTTTT.

This clone showed up just a few times. This chain's CDR3 is CASSLAPRMNTEAFF. Here the CDR3 DNA reads TGTGCCAGCAGCTTAGCCCCCAGGATGAACACTGAAGCTTTCTTT. The rearrangement uses TRBV11-1 and TRBJ1-1; unclear D gene. The CDR3 covers 15 residues. Trimming took off 0 bases at V and 0 bases at J, with 8 bases between the two ends. Germline CDR1 is SGHAT and CDR2 is FQDESV (reference sequence). The whole variable domain, remainder taken from reference TRBV11-1 and TRBJ1-1, is EAEVAQSPRYKITEKSQAVAFWCDPISGHATLYWYRQILGQGPELLVQFQDESVVDDSQLPKDRFSAERLKGVDSTLKIQPAELGDSAMYLCASSLAPRMNTEAFFGQGTRLTVV.

This sequence joins TRBV4-2 and TRBJ1-1, with D hard to call. The CDR3 runs to 15 residues. V was pared by 5 bases and J by 5 bases, with 18 bases between. Looked up from germline, CDR1 is LGHNA and CDR2 is YNFKEQ. The CDR3 sequence: CASSLEAAPLTEAFF. CDR3 sequence (DNA): TGTGCCAGCAGCTTGGAGGCGGCACCCTTAACTGAAGCTTTCTTT.

The table lists this clone with a few counts. This rearrangement joins TRBV5-1 to TRBJ2-7, with D hard to call. Trimming took 0 bases from V and 4 from J, leaving 14 bases between them. The germline CDR1 and CDR2 sequences are SGHRS and YFSETQ. CDR3 size: 15 residues. CDR3 sequence: CASSLAIGTFYEQYF. In DNA form, the CDR3 reads TGCGCCAGCAGCTTGGCCATAGGCACTTTTTACGAGCAGTACTTC.

The chain carries TRBV5-4 and TRBJ1-2; D unclear. The CDR3 has 12 residues. CDR1 is SGHNT and CDR2 is YYREEE in the germline V gene (reference sequence). V shed 2 bases and J shed 8 bases, with 10 bases lying between them. CDR3 bases: TGTGCCAGCAGCTTCCGGGTAGGGGGCTACACCTTC. As protein: CASSFRVGGYTF.

This clone was counted a few times. This chain connects TRBV5-4 to TRBJ2-1; unclear D gene. Trimming took 6 bases from V and 6 from J, leaving 22 bases between them. Germline V gene lookup returns CDR1 SGHNT and CDR2 YYREEE (reference sequence). This CDR3 spans 16 amino acids. The CDR3, as DNA: TGTGCCAGCACCTCGGGCCAGCCGAGGTTAACCAATGAGCAGTTCTTC. Amino acids: CASTSGQPRLTNEQFF.

As to this clone: The junction shows a germline mismatch at one end, possibly a read error. The genes are TRBV7-9 and TRBJ1-6; D might be TRBD1 (6 bases). Germline V lookup: CDR1 SEHNR, CDR2 FQNEAQ (reference sequence). CDR3 length: 17 residues. CDR3 nucleotide sequence: TGTGCCAGCAGCCTAGCGTTTCTCGGACAGCCAAATTCACCCCTCCACTTT. Residues: CASSLAFLGQPNSPLHF.

This clone was picked up a small number of times. Other DNA variants within this sample encode the same CDR3. This chain connects TRBV14 to TRBJ2-7, with D perhaps matching TRBD2 (6 bases). V was cut by 1 base and J by 2 bases, with 9 bases left in between. The CDR3 runs to 14 residues. The V gene's germline CDR1 is SGHDN and CDR2 FVKESK. This CDR3 is CASSQVGGPYEQYF. The CDR3 region has the DNA TGTGCCAGCAGCCAAGTGGGGGGACCCTACGAGCAGTACTTC.

By sample share, this clone is medium-sized. The chain has TRBV28 and TRBJ2-7; D not resolved. Trimming shortened V by 5 bases and J by 2 bases, and 13 bases separated the two germline ends. CDR3 size: 14 residues. From germline, CDR1 is MDHEN and CDR2 SYDVKM. The CDR3 loop is CASSLQAPTYEQYF. CDR3 sequence (DNA): TGTGCCAGCAGTCTCCAGGCCCCAACCTACGAGCAGTACTTC. The full variable domain, completed using reference TRBV28 and TRBJ2-7, is DVKVTQSSRYLVKRTGEKVFLECVQDMDHENMFWYRQDPGLGLRLIYFSYDVKMKEKGDIPEGYSVSREKKERFSLILESASTNQTSMYLCASSLQAPTYEQYFGPGTRLTVT.

In this sample, this clone turned up a few times. CDR3 loop: CAWSVSGGRRGATIYF. The CDR3, as DNA: TGTGCCTGGAGTGTCTCAGGCGGCCGCAGAGGAGCCACCATATATTTT. This sequence joins TRBV30 and TRBJ1-3; D is uncertain. Germline V lookup: CDR1 GTSNPN, CDR2 SVGIG (reference sequence). The CDR3 loop spans 16 amino acids. V dropped 0 bases and J dropped 9 bases, with 21 bases sitting between them.

This clone occurred a few times. The chain links TRBV7-9 to TRBJ2-2; D gene uncertain. This CDR3 region has 12 residues. The V and J ends lost 8 bases and 1 base respectively, with 5 bases between them. Germline values: CDR1 SEHNR, CDR2 FQNEAQ (reference sequence). The CDR3 DNA sequence: TGTGCCAGCTTCGAGAACACCGGGGAGCTGTTTTTT. This sequence encodes CASFENTGELFF.

The chain joins TRBV10-3 to TRBJ1-6; tentatively, D is TRBD1 (6 bases). Germline values: CDR1 ENHRY, CDR2 SYGVKD. This CDR3 contains 16 residues. V lost 0 bases to trimming and J lost 10 bases, with 16 bases between them. In nucleotides, the CDR3 is TGTGCCATCAGTGAGTCCGGTGGAGGGGGAAGGTCACCCCTCCACTTT. This codes for CAISESGGGGRSPLHF.

This clone is medium-sized within its sample. This chain connects TRBV5-1 to TRBJ1-1, with TRBD1 matching 7 bases. The trim removed 3 bases at V and 3 bases at J, leaving 5 bases unmatched. Germline CDR1 and CDR2: SGHRS and YFSETQ. The CDR3 is 14 amino acids. The DNA of the CDR3 is TGCGCCAGCAGCTCGGGACAGCTGTACACTGAAGCTTTCTTT. This codes for CASSSGQLYTEAFF.